The 10 T cell receptor beta chains reported below all come from one sample, sequenced in a study of CD4+ T cells in melanoma. Clones were read by immunoSEQ multiplex PCR, and TCRdb kept only the in-frame ones, dropping some. Altogether some 110,000 clones are present, around 93% being singletons, with the ten largest covering 3.3%. The sequenced sample was peripheral blood. These receptors all stem from a human donor with melanoma.

V is TRBV18 and J is TRBJ2-3, with a possible D match to TRBD2 (7 bases). The CDR3 length is 16 residues. The ends were cut back, 6 bases at V and 7 bases at J, with 23 bases in the middle. Germline CDR1 KGHSH, CDR2 LQKENI. This CDR3 is CASSLTGRQGTNTQYF. CDR3 DNA: TGTGCCAGCTCTCTTACCGGGAGGCAGGGGACAAATACGCAGTATTTT.

The sample holds one count of this clone. CDR3 region: CASSPLGETQYF. The DNA of the CDR3 is TGTGCCAGCTCACCCTTAGGGGAGACCCAGTACTTC. The gene calls are TRBV18 and TRBJ2-5; D remains ambiguous. The length of the CDR3 is 12 residues. The germline V gene encodes CDR1 KGHSH and CDR2 LQKENI. Trimming removed 3 bases from V and 5 bases from J, with 7 bases in between.

The chain links TRBV19 to TRBJ2-1; 9 bases align to TRBD2. The CDR3 contains 15 residues. Germline V gene data show CDR1 as LNHDA and CDR2 as SQIVND (reference sequence). V shed 7 bases and J 7 bases; nucleotides not matched to a gene: 11. This chain's CDR3 is CASTMTSGRANEQFF. The CDR3 DNA reads as TGTGCCAGTACCATGACTAGCGGTCGCGCGAATGAGCAGTTCTTC.

The chain recombines TRBV4-2 with TRBJ1-2; D gene ambiguous. CDR1 is LGHNA, CDR2 YNFKEQ, per germline. V lost 0 bases to trimming and J lost 4 bases, with 18 bases between them. The CDR3 contains 17 residues. CDR3 in amino acids: CASSQEATSGSSYGYTF. Here the CDR3 DNA reads TGTGCCAGCAGCCAAGAGGCAACCTCCGGATCCTCCTATGGCTACACCTTC.

The chain combines TRBV19 with TRBJ1-5; possible D gene TRBD1, 5 bases. Trimming shortened V by 6 bases and J by 3 bases, and 15 bases separated the two germline ends. CDR1 LNHDA and CDR2 SQIVND come from the germline V gene (reference sequence). The CDR3 consists of 15 residues. This CDR3 reads CASRRDPFANQPQHF. CDR3 DNA sequence: TGTGCCAGTAGGAGGGACCCTTTCGCCAATCAGCCCCAGCATTTT.

The chain recombines TRBV7-2 with TRBJ2-7; 16 bases map to TRBD2. The CDR3 runs 15 residues. Trimming took 5 bases from V and 6 from J; bases not matched to a gene: 4. The germline gives CDR1 SGHTA, CDR2 FQGNSA. The CDR3 here is CASSGTSGRAREQYF. Here the CDR3 DNA reads TGTGCCAGCAGCGGGACTAGCGGGAGGGCCCGCGAGCAGTACTTC.

The CDR3 DNA reads TGTGCCACCAGCAGAGCAGGGTTGTACGAGCAGTACTTC. Amino acid sequence: CATSRAGLYEQYF. The V call is TRBV15, the J call TRBJ2-7, with D possibly TRBD1 on 5 matching bases. V lost 1 base and J lost 4, with 8 bases in between. This CDR3 is built from 13 residues. Germline V gene data show CDR1 as LNHNV and CDR2 as YYDKDF (reference sequence).

This clone was observed a handful of times. V is TRBV9 and J is TRBJ2-1; D is uncertain. CDR3 length: 11 residues. CDR1 and CDR2 (germline): SGDLS, YYNGEE. V lost 0 bases to trimming and J lost 8 bases, with 3 bases between them. CDR3 nucleotides: TGTGCCAGCAGCGTAGGCTATGAGCAGTTCTTC. This sequence encodes CASSVGYEQFF.

The J gene is TRBJ1-1, the V gene TRBV21-1; the listed D gene, TRBD1, was not tested against the DNA. TRBV21-1 is flagged as a pseudogene. This CDR3 has 13 amino acids. The CDR3, as DNA: TGTGCCAGCAGCAAACAGTGGAACACTGAAGCTTTCTTT. It is translated as CASSKQWNTEAFF.

V is TRBV5-4 and J is TRBJ2-7; 7 nucleotides line up with TRBD2. The junction had 3 bases not matched to a gene; V was cut back by 0 bases and J by 3 bases. This CDR3 is 14 amino acids long. Germline V gives CDR1 SGHNT, CDR2 YYREEE (reference sequence). CDR3 sequence (DNA): TGTGCCAGCAGCTTGGTAGGCGGGAGCTACGAGCAGTACTTC. Protein: CASSLVGGSYEQYF.